This TCR beta chain was captured in a study of technical replicates of blood from several donors. Germline lookup yields CDR1 SGHNT and CDR2 YENEEA. CDR3 size: 15 residues. J gave up 3 bases and V 1 base, and 6 bases lay outside the gene matches. The data were produced by immunoSEQ multiplex PCR, yet TCRdb's version contains in-frame clones alone and is incomplete. The sample records over 90,000 clones, approximately 95% being singletons. Sequenced input: T cells isolated from PBMCs. The chain recombines TRBV11-3 with TRBJ2-7; TRBD2 agrees at 7 bases. The source of this sequence is a human donor in good health. The CDR3 here is CASSLASGNDYEQYF. The CDR3 coding sequence is TGTGCCAGCAGCTTAGCGAGCGGGAACGACTACGAGCAGTACTTC.